Listed below are T cell receptor beta chains from one sample, sequenced in a study of T cells in Graves' hyperthyroidism and ophthalmopathy. MiXCR, run by TCRdb on the multiplex PCR reads, gives a single entry per CDR3 protein. The sample carries about 530,000 distinct CDR3 sequences, approximately 17% recorded once. Specimen: blood. Receptors originate from a woman aged 18-29 years with Graves' ophthalmopathy. Each CDR3 is given with its conserved first and last residue. The order of the fields is V gene, J gene, D gene, clone size, CDR3 DNA, CDR3 protein. The D gene is left open where the match is weak. Where a row states a size, it is once, few, many or the class of an expanded clone; other rows omit it.

v_gene: TRBV27; j_gene: TRBJ2-4; d_gene: TRBD1; abundance: NA; CDR3nt: TGTGCCAGCAGTTGGACAGGGCTGGAAAACATTCAGTACTTC; CDR3aa: CASSWTGLENIQYF
v_gene: TRBV20-1; j_gene: TRBJ2-5; d_gene: TRBD2; abundance: many; CDR3nt: TGCAGTGCTAGGGGCGGGGGGATAGAGACCCAGTACTTC; CDR3aa: CSARGGGIETQYF
v_gene: TRBV3-1; j_gene: TRBJ2-7; d_gene: TRBD1; abundance: few; CDR3nt: TGTGCCAGCAGCCACCGGACAGGGGCGTCCTACGAGCAGTACTTC; CDR3aa: CASSHRTGASYEQYF
v_gene: TRBV6-1; j_gene: TRBJ1-5; d_gene: NA; abundance: few; CDR3nt: TGTGCCAGCAGGACCCGGGAAGGGGTCAATCAGCCCCAGCATTTT; CDR3aa: CASRTREGVNQPQHF
v_gene: TRBV20-1; j_gene: TRBJ2-5; d_gene: TRBD1; abundance: many; CDR3nt: TGCAGTGCTCGCGGACAGGGAAGAGCAGAGACCCAGTACTTC; CDR3aa: CSARGQGRAETQYF
v_gene: TRBV20-1; j_gene: TRBJ2-1; d_gene: NA; abundance: many; CDR3nt: TGCAGTGCGCCCCGGGGGCGCGATGAGCAGTTCTTC; CDR3aa: CSAPRGRDEQFF
v_gene: TRBV6-1; j_gene: TRBJ2-3; d_gene: TRBD2; abundance: few; CDR3nt: TGTGCCAGCGACGGGGGGGCCCCAGATACGCAGTATTTT; CDR3aa: CASDGGAPDTQYF
v_gene: TRBV9; j_gene: TRBJ1-1; d_gene: NA; abundance: NA; CDR3nt: TGTGCCAGCAGCGTAGGATCAGGGCGGCTGAACACTGAAGCTTTCTTT; CDR3aa: CASSVGSGRLNTEAFF
v_gene: TRBV28; j_gene: TRBJ1-5; d_gene: NA; abundance: many; CDR3nt: TGTGCCAGCAGTTCAAGGCTGCGGTTAGGGGTTAGCAATCAGCCCCAGCATTTT; CDR3aa: CASSSRLRLGVSNQPQHF
v_gene: TRBV5-1; j_gene: TRBJ2-7; d_gene: NA; abundance: NA; CDR3nt: TGCGCCAGCAGCTTGGATGCTAGCAGGAGTGACGAGCAGTACTTC; CDR3aa: CASSLDASRSDEQYF
v_gene: TRBV5-5; j_gene: TRBJ1-4; d_gene: NA; abundance: many; CDR3nt: TGTGCCAGCAGCTTGTTCGAGGGAACAGATGAAAAACTGTTTTTT; CDR3aa: CASSLFEGTDEKLFF
v_gene: TRBV28; j_gene: TRBJ2-2; d_gene: TRBD2; abundance: NA; CDR3nt: TGTGCCAGCAGTAAAGGACTAGCGGGGATCGGAACCGGGGAGCTGTTTTTT; CDR3aa: CASSKGLAGIGTGELFF
v_gene: TRBV28; j_gene: TRBJ2-7; d_gene: TRBD1; abundance: many; CDR3nt: TGTGCCAGCACCAGGGACAGGGGTGATAGGGGCGAGCAGTACTTC; CDR3aa: CASTRDRGDRGEQYF
v_gene: TRBV6-2/TRBV6-3; j_gene: TRBJ1-1; d_gene: NA; abundance: many; CDR3nt: TGTGCCAGCAGACTCCTTACAGGGAACACTGAAGCTTTCTTT; CDR3aa: CASRLLTGNTEAFF
v_gene: TRBV5-1; j_gene: TRBJ1-4; d_gene: NA; abundance: few; CDR3nt: TGCGCCAGCAGCTTGGAAGACAGTAATGAAAAACTGTTTTTT; CDR3aa: CASSLEDSNEKLFF
v_gene: TRBV6-1; j_gene: TRBJ2-5; d_gene: TRBD2; abundance: NA; CDR3nt: TGTGCCAGCAGTCCCCTGCGGGCGGGAGTTTCGAAGACCCAGTACTTC; CDR3aa: CASSPLRAGVSKTQYF
v_gene: TRBV6-5; j_gene: TRBJ1-1; d_gene: NA; abundance: many; CDR3nt: TGTGCCAGCAGTTACGTGAGCCTCACTGAAGCTTTCTTT; CDR3aa: CASSYVSLTEAFF
v_gene: TRBV9; j_gene: TRBJ2-1; d_gene: NA; abundance: NA; CDR3nt: TGTGCCATCAGCGTACTAGAATTGGCTGACAATACTGAGCAGTTCTTC; CDR3aa: CAISVLELADNTEQFF
v_gene: TRBV18; j_gene: TRBJ1-1; d_gene: TRBD1; abundance: many; CDR3nt: TGTGCCAGCTCACTAGTCCCCCTCGGACAGGGGCAGAACACTGAAGCTTTCTTT; CDR3aa: CASSLVPLGQGQNTEAFF
v_gene: TRBV7-9; j_gene: TRBJ2-1; d_gene: NA; abundance: NA; CDR3nt: TGTGCCAGCAGCTTAGCGCAACCCGTGTACAATGAGCAGTTCTTC; CDR3aa: CASSLAQPVYNEQFF
v_gene: TRBV20-1; j_gene: TRBJ1-1; d_gene: NA; abundance: many; CDR3nt: TGCAGTGCTCCCGGACAGTTGAACACTGAAGCTTTCTTT; CDR3aa: CSAPGQLNTEAFF
v_gene: TRBV13; j_gene: TRBJ1-2; d_gene: TRBD1; abundance: many; CDR3nt: TGTGCCAGCAGCTTAGGAACGTATGGACAGGGGGGTGGCTACACCTTC; CDR3aa: CASSLGTYGQGGGYTF
v_gene: TRBV29-1; j_gene: TRBJ2-4; d_gene: TRBD1; abundance: few; CDR3nt: TGCAGCGTTGCGGGACAGGAAAACATTCAGTACTTC; CDR3aa: CSVAGQENIQYF
v_gene: TRBV5-1; j_gene: TRBJ1-2; d_gene: NA; abundance: many; CDR3nt: TGTGCCAGCAGCTTAGAAGGCGCTGGCTACACCTTC; CDR3aa: CASSLEGAGYTF
v_gene: TRBV28; j_gene: TRBJ1-5; d_gene: NA; abundance: many; CDR3nt: TGTGCCAGCAGCGCCCGTAATCAGCCCCAGCATTTT; CDR3aa: CASSARNQPQHF
v_gene: TRBV6-1; j_gene: TRBJ2-6; d_gene: TRBD2; abundance: many; CDR3nt: TGTGCCAGCAGTGGGACTAGCGGCTCTGGGGCCAACGTCCTGACTTTC; CDR3aa: CASSGTSGSGANVLTF
v_gene: TRBV28; j_gene: TRBJ1-2; d_gene: NA; abundance: many; CDR3nt: TGTGCCAGCAGTACTATTTTGAGGGGTGGCTACACCTTC; CDR3aa: CASSTILRGGYTF
v_gene: TRBV12-3/TRBV12-4; j_gene: TRBJ2-4; d_gene: NA; abundance: few; CDR3nt: TGTGCCAGCAGTTTAGAAGGCGGCACCCTAGCCAAAAACATTCAGTACTTC; CDR3aa: CASSLEGGTLAKNIQYF
v_gene: TRBV10-2; j_gene: TRBJ2-7; d_gene: TRBD2; abundance: many; CDR3nt: TGCGCCAGCAGCGCAGCCCCTAGCGGGAGGGCCGTCGAGCAGTACTTC; CDR3aa: CASSAAPSGRAVEQYF
v_gene: TRBV20-1; j_gene: TRBJ1-2; d_gene: TRBD1; abundance: NA; CDR3nt: TGCAGTGCTAATCAGGGGGGCAATAATGGCTACACCTTC; CDR3aa: CSANQGGNNGYTF
v_gene: TRBV14; j_gene: TRBJ1-5; d_gene: TRBD1; abundance: NA; CDR3nt: TGTGCCAGCAGCCTCAGTGTCGACAGGGGAGTGTGGCAGCCCCAGCATTTT; CDR3aa: CASSLSVDRGVWQPQHF
v_gene: TRBV4-3; j_gene: TRBJ2-1; d_gene: TRBD2; abundance: many; CDR3nt: TGCGCCAGCAGCCAAGAGTCGACTAGCGGGTTGAATGAGCAGTTCTTC; CDR3aa: CASSQESTSGLNEQFF
v_gene: TRBV6-1; j_gene: TRBJ1-5; d_gene: TRBD1; abundance: many; CDR3nt: TGTGCCAGCAGTTCCCGGACAGGTCAACAGCCCCAGCATTTT; CDR3aa: CASSSRTGQQPQHF
v_gene: TRBV7-8; j_gene: TRBJ2-2; d_gene: TRBD1; abundance: NA; CDR3nt: TGTGCCAGCACCCTGAACAGGGGATCGGACACCGGGGAGCTGTTTTTT; CDR3aa: CASTLNRGSDTGELFF
v_gene: TRBV5-1; j_gene: TRBJ2-7; d_gene: TRBD1; abundance: NA; CDR3nt: TGTGCCAGCAGCTTCTTGGGGGGACAGGGAGCTTCCTACGAGCAGTACTTC; CDR3aa: CASSFLGGQGASYEQYF
v_gene: TRBV4-1; j_gene: TRBJ1-3; d_gene: NA; abundance: once; CDR3nt: TGCGTCAGCAGCCAGGCAGGGGATACTGGAAACACCATATATTTT; CDR3aa: CVSSQAGDTGNTIYF
v_gene: TRBV6-6; j_gene: TRBJ1-1; d_gene: TRBD1; abundance: many; CDR3nt: TGTGCCAGCAGTTACGGCCCGACAGGGCAGGCTTTCTTT; CDR3aa: CASSYGPTGQAFF
v_gene: TRBV20-1; j_gene: TRBJ1-1; d_gene: NA; abundance: many; CDR3nt: TGCAGTGCTAGAGTCGGGACACCGAACACTGAAGCTTTCTTT; CDR3aa: CSARVGTPNTEAFF
v_gene: TRBV13; j_gene: TRBJ2-3; d_gene: NA; abundance: few; CDR3nt: TGTGCCAGCGGGGCAAGCCCCTCCACAGATACGCAGTATTTT; CDR3aa: CASGASPSTDTQYF
v_gene: TRBV11-2; j_gene: TRBJ1-2; d_gene: NA; abundance: many; CDR3nt: TGTGCCAGCAGCTTAACATGGCTAAACTATGGCTACACCTTC; CDR3aa: CASSLTWLNYGYTF
v_gene: TRBV30; j_gene: TRBJ1-4; d_gene: NA; abundance: many; CDR3nt: TGTGCCTGGGCGGCATTCGAGGGGGAAAAACTGTTTTTT; CDR3aa: CAWAAFEGEKLFF
v_gene: TRBV4-3; j_gene: TRBJ1-4; d_gene: NA; abundance: few; CDR3nt: TGCGCCAGCAGCCATTTCAGGGGAACTAATGAAAAACTGTTTTTT; CDR3aa: CASSHFRGTNEKLFF
v_gene: TRBV12-3/TRBV12-4; j_gene: TRBJ1-1; d_gene: NA; abundance: NA; CDR3nt: TGTGCCAGCAGTTTTTGGGGGGCTCGGAACACTGAAGCTTTCTTT; CDR3aa: CASSFWGARNTEAFF
v_gene: TRBV12-3/TRBV12-4; j_gene: TRBJ1-6; d_gene: TRBD1; abundance: many; CDR3nt: TGTGCCAGCAGTCAACTAGACAGGGGTGGATCACCCCTCCACTTT; CDR3aa: CASSQLDRGGSPLHF